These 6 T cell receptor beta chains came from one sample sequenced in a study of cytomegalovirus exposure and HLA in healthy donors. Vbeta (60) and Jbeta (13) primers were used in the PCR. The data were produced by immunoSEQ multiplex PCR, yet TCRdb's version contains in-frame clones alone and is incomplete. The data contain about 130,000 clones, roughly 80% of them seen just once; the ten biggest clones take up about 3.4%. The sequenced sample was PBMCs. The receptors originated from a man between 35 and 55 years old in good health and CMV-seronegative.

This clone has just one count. Here the CDR3 DNA reads TGTGCCAGCAGCTTAGACAGGGGAGGGTACGAGCAGTACTTC. This translates into CASSLDRGGYEQYF. V gene TRBV5-6 combines with J gene TRBJ2-7, with D perhaps TRBD1 (8 bases). Germline V CDR1 and CDR2: SGHDT, YYEEEE. CDR3 length: 14 residues. Trimming cost V 2 bases and J 4 bases, with 13 bases left between them.

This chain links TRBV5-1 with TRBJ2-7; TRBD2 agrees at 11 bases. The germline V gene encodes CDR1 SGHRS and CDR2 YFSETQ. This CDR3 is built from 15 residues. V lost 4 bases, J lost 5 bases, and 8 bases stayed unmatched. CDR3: CASSPTSGGLNEQYF. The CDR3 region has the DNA TGCGCCAGCAGCCCCACTAGCGGGGGCCTCAACGAGCAGTACTTC. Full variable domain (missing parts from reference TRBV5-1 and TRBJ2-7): KAGVTQTPRYLIKTRGQQVTLSCSPISGHRSVSWYQQTPGQGLQFLFEYFSETQRNKGNFPGRFSGRQFSNSRSEMNVSTLELGDSALYLCASSPTSGGLNEQYFGPGTRLTVT.

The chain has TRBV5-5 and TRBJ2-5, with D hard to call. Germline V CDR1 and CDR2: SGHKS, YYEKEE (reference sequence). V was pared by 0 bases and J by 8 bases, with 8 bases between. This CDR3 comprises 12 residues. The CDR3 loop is CASSLVSGTQYF. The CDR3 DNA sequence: TGTGCCAGCAGCTTGGTGTCCGGTACCCAGTACTTC.

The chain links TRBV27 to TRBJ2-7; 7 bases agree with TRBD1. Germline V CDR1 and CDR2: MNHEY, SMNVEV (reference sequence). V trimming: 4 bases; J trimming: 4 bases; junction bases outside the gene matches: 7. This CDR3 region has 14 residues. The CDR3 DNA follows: TGTGCCAGCAGTTCCGACAGGGTAGGTTACGAGCAGTACTTC. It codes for CASSSDRVGYEQYF.

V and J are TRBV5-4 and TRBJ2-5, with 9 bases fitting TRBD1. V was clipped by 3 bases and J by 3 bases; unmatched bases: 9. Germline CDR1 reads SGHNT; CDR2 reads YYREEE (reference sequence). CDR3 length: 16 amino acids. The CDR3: CASSSRLGTGKETQYF. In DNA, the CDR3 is TGTGCCAGCAGCTCCCGTTTGGGGACAGGGAAAGAGACCCAGTACTTC.

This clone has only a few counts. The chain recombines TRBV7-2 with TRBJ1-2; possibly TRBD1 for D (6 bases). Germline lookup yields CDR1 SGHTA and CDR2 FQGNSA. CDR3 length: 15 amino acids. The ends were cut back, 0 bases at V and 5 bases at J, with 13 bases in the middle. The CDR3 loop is CASSLAETGPYGYTF. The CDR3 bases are TGTGCCAGCAGCTTAGCTGAGACAGGTCCATATGGCTACACCTTC.